The following is a T cell receptor (beta chain) sequence with its context. It lacks a known antigen. Qualities for individual bases were not recorded, and no much larger clone is one base off. Blood RNA was extracted from unsorted whole blood using TRIzol reagent, and germline DNA was obtained with the DNeasy Blood & Tissue kit. At the time of sampling, the patients had chronic HBV infection and had not received any treatment. Before surgery, about 3.9 milliliters of peripheral blood were drawn into K2EDTA tubes. Using a constant-region primer and ProtoScript II reverse transcriptase, TCRbeta-specific cDNA was reverse-transcribed from 450 to 650 ng total RNA. TCRbeta libraries were built with three nested multiplex PCR rounds, a slightly modified ARM-PCR procedure. The first two PCR rounds used multiplex TRBV1-TRBV30 forward primers with a Cbeta reverse primer, each for 10 cycles. Sample barcodes and Illumina adapters were attached in a final 25-cycle PCR using Deep VentR polymerase. Before sequencing, amplicons between 200 and 500 bp were purified from gel using a QIAquick gel extraction kit. TCRbeta amplicons were sequenced on an Illumina HiSeq 2500 with 250-bp paired-end reads. On the authors' methods: Reads were quality-trimmed with Trimmomatic v0.33, and paired reads were merged with FLASH v1.2.11 to recover full CDR3 sequences. MiGEC v1.2.1b assigned V, D and J germline segments to the rearranged TCRbeta sequences. VDJtools v1.0.0 computed clonotype statistics and Shannon-Wiener diversity indices. Except for diversity analysis, only each sample's 250 most abundant clonotypes were used in subsequent analyses to reduce sampling bias. TCRdb reprocessed the public reads (quality trimming at Q25 with fastp, clone calling with MiXCR) and kept in-frame beta chains. For every CDR3 protein sequence, its rows merge into one entry that carries the most common genes and DNA. What appears here as the V and J calls and clone size reflects TCRdb's work, not the paper's. This sample has 150,000 to 200,000 distinct CDR3 sequences in its table, and about 60% of those were observed once. The ten largest clones add up to approximately 65% of the sample.

These data are taken from a study of tumor-infiltrating lymphocytes in primary liver carcinoma (TCRdb year 2017). The study in broad terms: Between late 2015 and early 2016, roughly five patients in China with histopathologically diagnosed primary liver carcinoma had their tumors surgically resected. Of the five patients (three men and two women, aged 30 to 69 years), four had hepatocellular carcinoma and one had combined HCC and intrahepatic cholangiocarcinoma. TCRbeta repertoire sequencing, expression microarrays and whole-exome sequencing were combined in the study across five regions of each liver tumor, with adjacent normal tissue and blood also included. Reproducibility between technical replicate repertoires was high, with correlation coefficients above 0.95 and mean shared-clone rates about 0.91. TCRbeta repertoire sequencing covered 35 specimens from 5 patients: roughly 25 tumor regions, 5 adjacent noncancerous liver tissues and 5 peripheral blood samples. Tumors of the five patients were stage T1-T3 N0M0 with maximum diameters of roughly 4.2 to 10 cm. Samples yielded roughly 3.5 to 7.5 million productive TCRbeta reads; read depth did not differ significantly between tissue types.

The CDR3 goes from the cysteine to the phenylalanine over 14 residues. CDR3 DNA only is kept here, 42 bases in frame from base 1. Reading the germline V gene gives CDR1 SQVTM and CDR2 ANQGSEA. V gives up 3 bases and J gives up 4 bases, and the segment between their germline ends measures 12 bases. Results the study describes overall, beyond this receptor: Since the samples were bulk and unsorted, there was no way to compare CD4+ and CD8+ T cell repertoires. With just 4 or 5 patients in the study, the authors point out that the findings should be validated in a larger study. The top 250 clones made up a significantly larger repertoire fraction in tumors than in blood (p = 0.039). Because only the TCR beta chain was sequenced and unpaired alpha chains were not captured, true repertoire diversity is likely underestimated. Consistent with antigen-driven expansion, pairs of tumor regions showed higher repertoire overlap (mean roughly 35%) than either tumor-adjacent pairs (roughly 17%) or tumor-blood pairs (around 14%).

This TCR derives from a man between 35 and 55 years old with primary liver carcinoma and hepatitis B virus infection. The sample consisted of peripheral blood. The V and J segments used are TRBV29-1 and TRBJ2-2, with no confident D gene call. The CDR3 protein sequence reads: CSVETRACTGELFF. The DNA sequence is TGCAGCGTTGAGACCCGGGCTTGCACCGGGGAGCTGTTTTTT.